The clone carrying this T cell receptor (beta chain) was recorded only once. The sample is drawn from a study of blood T cell repertoires in COVID-19. Study as a whole: Sites across the United States, Italy and Spain contributed samples from acute and convalescent COVID-19.

Germline V gene lookup returns CDR1 KGHSH and CDR2 LQKENI. This CDR3 spans 16 amino acids. V was pared by 4 bases and J by 7 bases, with 20 bases between. In the authors' workflow: Reference gene primer amplification in the assay estimated nucleated cell counts. Method: immunoSEQ multiplex PCR; TCRdb's copy keeps in-frame clones and lacks some. Clone size and the V and J calls come from that table; the DNA yielded D and trimming. The sample shows about 160,000 clones, 75% to 90% of them seen only once. The chain is built from TRBV18 and TRBJ1-5; weak D call: TRBD1 (5 bases). Sequenced: peripheral blood. The TCR was taken from a human donor with acute or convalescent COVID-19. The donor label of this sample is uncertain. CDR3 DNA sequence: TGTGCCAGCTCACTTTCGGGCTCGGGTGCAGGGCAGCCCCAGCATTTT. Translating it yields CASSLSGSGAGQPQHF.